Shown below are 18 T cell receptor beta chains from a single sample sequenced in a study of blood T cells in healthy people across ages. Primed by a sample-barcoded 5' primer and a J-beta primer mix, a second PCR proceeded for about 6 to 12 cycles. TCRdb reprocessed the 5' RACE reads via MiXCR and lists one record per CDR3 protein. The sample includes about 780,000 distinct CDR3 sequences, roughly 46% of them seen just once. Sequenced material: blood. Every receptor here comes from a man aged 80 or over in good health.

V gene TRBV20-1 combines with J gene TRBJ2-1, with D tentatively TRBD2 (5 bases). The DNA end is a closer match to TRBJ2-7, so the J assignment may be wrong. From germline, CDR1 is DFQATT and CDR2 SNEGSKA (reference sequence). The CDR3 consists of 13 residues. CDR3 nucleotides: TGCAGTGCTAAACGGACTCCTAACAATGAGCAGTACTTC. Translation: CSAKRTPNNEQYF.

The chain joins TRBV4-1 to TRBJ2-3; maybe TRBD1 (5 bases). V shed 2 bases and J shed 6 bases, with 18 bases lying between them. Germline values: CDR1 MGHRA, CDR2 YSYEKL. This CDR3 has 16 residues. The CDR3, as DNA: TGCGCCAGCAGCCAACTGGATACTGGACATCATGATACGCAGTATTTT. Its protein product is CASSQLDTGHHDTQYF.

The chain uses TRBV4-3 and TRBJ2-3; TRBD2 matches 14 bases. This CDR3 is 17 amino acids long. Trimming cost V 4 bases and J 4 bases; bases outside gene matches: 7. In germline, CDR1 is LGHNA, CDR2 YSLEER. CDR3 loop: CASSRGTSGRGADTQYF. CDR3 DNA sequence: TGCGCCAGCAGCCGTGGGACTAGCGGGAGAGGGGCAGATACGCAGTATTTT.

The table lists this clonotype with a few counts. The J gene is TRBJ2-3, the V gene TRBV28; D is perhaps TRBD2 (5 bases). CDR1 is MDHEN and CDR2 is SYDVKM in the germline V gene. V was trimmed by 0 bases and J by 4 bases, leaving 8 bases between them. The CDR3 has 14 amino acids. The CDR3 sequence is CASSLWGSADTQYF. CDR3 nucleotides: TGTGCCAGCAGTTTATGGGGGAGCGCAGATACGCAGTATTTT.

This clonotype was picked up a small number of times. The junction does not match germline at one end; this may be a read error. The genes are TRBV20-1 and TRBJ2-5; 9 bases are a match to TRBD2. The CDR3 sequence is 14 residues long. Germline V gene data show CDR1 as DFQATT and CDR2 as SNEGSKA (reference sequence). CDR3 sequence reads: CSAMTSGEGETQYF. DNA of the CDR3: TGCAGCGCTATGACTAGCGGAGAGGGGGAGACCCAGTACTTC.

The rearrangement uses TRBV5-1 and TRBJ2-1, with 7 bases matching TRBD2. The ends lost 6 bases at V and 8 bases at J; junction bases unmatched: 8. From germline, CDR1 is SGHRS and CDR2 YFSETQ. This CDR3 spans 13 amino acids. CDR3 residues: CASTRGGSHEQFF. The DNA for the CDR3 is TGCGCCAGCACCCGGGGAGGGAGTCATGAGCAGTTCTTC.

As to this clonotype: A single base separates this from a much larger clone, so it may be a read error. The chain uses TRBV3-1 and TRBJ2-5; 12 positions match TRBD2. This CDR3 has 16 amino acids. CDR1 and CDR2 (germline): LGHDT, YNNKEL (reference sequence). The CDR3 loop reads CVSSYSSGRAYNEQYF. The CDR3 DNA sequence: TGTGTCAGCAGCTATTCTAGCGGGAGGGCTTACAATGAGCAGTACTTC.

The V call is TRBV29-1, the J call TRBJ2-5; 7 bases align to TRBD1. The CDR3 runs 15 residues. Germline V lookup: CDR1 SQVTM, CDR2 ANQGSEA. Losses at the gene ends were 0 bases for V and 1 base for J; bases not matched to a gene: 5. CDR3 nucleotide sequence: TGCAGCGTTGAAGAAACAGGGGCCCTCCAAGAGACCCAGTACTTC. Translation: CSVEETGALQETQYF.

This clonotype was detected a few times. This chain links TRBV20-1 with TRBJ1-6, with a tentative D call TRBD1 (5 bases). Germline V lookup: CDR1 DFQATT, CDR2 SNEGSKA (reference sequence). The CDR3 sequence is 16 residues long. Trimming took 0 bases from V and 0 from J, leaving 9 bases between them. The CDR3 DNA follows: TGCAGTGCTAGAGAAGGGGCCAGCTCCTATAATTCACCCCTCCACTTT. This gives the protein CSAREGASSYNSPLHF.

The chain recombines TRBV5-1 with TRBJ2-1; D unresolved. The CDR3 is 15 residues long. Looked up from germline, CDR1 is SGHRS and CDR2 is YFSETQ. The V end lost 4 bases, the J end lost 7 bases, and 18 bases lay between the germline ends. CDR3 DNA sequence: TGCGCCAGCAGCGGCGAGACTGGCGGAGCGAATGAGCAGTTCTTC. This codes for CASSGETGGANEQFF.

In nucleotides, the CDR3 is TGCAGTGCTAGAGGATCCCCTAGCGGGTCTTCGGATACGCAGTATTTT. Amino acid sequence: CSARGSPSGSSDTQYF. The gene calls are TRBV20-1 and TRBJ2-3, with TRBD2 matching over 8 bases. Trimming took 1 base from V and 6 from J; bases not matched to a gene: 12. Germline V CDR1 and CDR2: DFQATT, SNEGSKA (reference sequence). This CDR3 is 16 amino acids long.

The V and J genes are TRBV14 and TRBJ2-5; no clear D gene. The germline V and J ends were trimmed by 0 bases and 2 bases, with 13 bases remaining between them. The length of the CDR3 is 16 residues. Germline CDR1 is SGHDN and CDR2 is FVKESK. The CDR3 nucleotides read TGTGCCAGCAGCCAAGATGGTCAGGTTATTCAAGAGACCCAGTACTTC. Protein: CASSQDGQVIQETQYF.

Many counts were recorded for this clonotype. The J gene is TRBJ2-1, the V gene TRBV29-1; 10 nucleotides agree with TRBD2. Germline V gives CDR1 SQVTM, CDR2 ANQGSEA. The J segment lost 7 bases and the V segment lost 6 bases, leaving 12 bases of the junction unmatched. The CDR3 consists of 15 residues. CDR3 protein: CSVGGGLAGDNEQFF. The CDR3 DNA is TGCAGCGTCGGGGGGGGGCTAGCGGGAGATAATGAGCAGTTCTTC.

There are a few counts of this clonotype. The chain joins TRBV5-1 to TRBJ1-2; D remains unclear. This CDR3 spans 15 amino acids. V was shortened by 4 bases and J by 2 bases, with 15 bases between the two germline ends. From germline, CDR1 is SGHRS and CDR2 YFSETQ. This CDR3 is CASSPDPGINYGYTF. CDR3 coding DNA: TGCGCCAGCAGCCCGGATCCAGGAATCAACTATGGCTACACCTTC.

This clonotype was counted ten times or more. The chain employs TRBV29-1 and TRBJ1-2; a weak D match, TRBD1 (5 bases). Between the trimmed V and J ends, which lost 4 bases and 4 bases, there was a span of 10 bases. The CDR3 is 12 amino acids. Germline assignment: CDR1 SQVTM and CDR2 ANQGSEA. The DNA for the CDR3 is TGCAGCGTTGCAGCAGGGATCTATGGCTACACCTTC. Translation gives CSVAAGIYGYTF.

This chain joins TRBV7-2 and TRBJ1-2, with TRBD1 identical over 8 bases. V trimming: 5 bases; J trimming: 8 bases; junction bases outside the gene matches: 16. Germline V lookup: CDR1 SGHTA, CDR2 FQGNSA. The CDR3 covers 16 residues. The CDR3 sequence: CASSRNPGGSWEGYTF. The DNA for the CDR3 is TGTGCCAGCAGCCGAAACCCAGGGGGCTCGTGGGAGGGCTACACCTTC.

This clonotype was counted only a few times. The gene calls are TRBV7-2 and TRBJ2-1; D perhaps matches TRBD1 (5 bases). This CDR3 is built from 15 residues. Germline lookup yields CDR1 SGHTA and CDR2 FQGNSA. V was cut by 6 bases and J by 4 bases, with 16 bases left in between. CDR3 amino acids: CASSPQGGIYNEQFF. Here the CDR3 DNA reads TGTGCCAGCAGTCCCCAGGGCGGAATATACAATGAGCAGTTCTTC.

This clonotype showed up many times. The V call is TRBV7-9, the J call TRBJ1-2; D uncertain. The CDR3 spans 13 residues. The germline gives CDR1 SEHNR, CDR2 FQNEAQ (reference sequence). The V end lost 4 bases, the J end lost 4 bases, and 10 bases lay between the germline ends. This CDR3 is CASSSAAIYGYTF. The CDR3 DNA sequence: TGTGCCAGCAGCTCCGCGGCTATCTATGGCTACACCTTC. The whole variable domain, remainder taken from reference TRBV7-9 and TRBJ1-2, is DTGVSQNPRHKITKRGQNVTFRCDPISEHNRLYWYRQTLGQGPEFLTYFQNEAQLEKSRLLSDRFSAERPKGSFSTLEIQRTEQGDSAMYLCASSSAAIYGYTFGSGTRLTVV.